The next 24 T cell receptor beta chains were all read from a single sample in a study of PD-1 blockade in classical Hodgkin lymphoma. Clones were read by immunoSEQ multiplex PCR, and TCRdb kept only the in-frame ones, dropping some. The profile shows 45,000 to 55,000 clones, about 76% of them singletons. The time point was: cycle 4 day 1 (C4D1), after less than seven weeks of nivolumab. Relapse after autologous stem cell transplantation occurred in every patient, and brentuximab vedotin exposure varied. The specimen comprised peripheral blood mononuclear cells (PBMCs), sampled before the fourth cycle of nivolumab. These receptors were obtained from a human donor with classical Hodgkin lymphoma.

The chain combines TRBV28 with TRBJ2-1, with a possible D match to TRBD1 (6 bases). The germline gives CDR1 MDHEN, CDR2 SYDVKM. The CDR3 runs to 16 residues. With 6 bases removed from V and 8 bases from J, the gap between germline ends came to 23 bases. The CDR3 DNA follows: TGTGCCAGCAGGATTCCTACGGGACAACGGGACGATGAGCAGTTCTTC. Translating it yields CASRIPTGQRDDEQFF.

The chain joins TRBV5-1 to TRBJ2-2; 7 nucleotides align to TRBD1. Trimming took 4 bases from V and 6 from J; bases not matched to a gene: 9. This CDR3 is 15 amino acids long. The V gene's germline CDR1 is SGHRS and CDR2 YFSETQ. CDR3 sequence: CASSTRDSPAGELFF. CDR3 nucleotide sequence: TGCGCCAGCAGCACACGGGACAGTCCGGCCGGGGAGCTGTTTTTT.

This clone was observed a few times. The chain combines TRBV1 with TRBJ1-5. TRBV1 is marked as a pseudogene. The CDR3 extends over 17 amino acids. The CDR3 coding sequence is TGCACCAGCAGCCTCGATCGAGGGGGACTGCGCAATCAGCCCCAGCATTTT. This sequence encodes CTSSLDRGGLRNQPQHF.

The chain links TRBV5-1 to TRBJ2-1; TRBD2 matches 16 bases. The CDR3 runs to 19 residues. Unmatched junction bases numbered 4, after V lost 0 bases and J lost 1 base. Germline loops: CDR1 SGHRS, CDR2 YFSETQ. The CDR3 DNA reads as TGCGCCAGCAGCTTGGGCGGGACTAGCGGGAGGGCTTCCTACAATGAGCAGTTCTTC. Amino acids: CASSLGGTSGRASYNEQFF. Full variable domain (rest looked up from reference TRBV5-1 and TRBJ2-1): KAGVTQTPRYLIKTRGQQVTLSCSPISGHRSVSWYQQTPGQGLQFLFEYFSETQRNKGNFPGRFSGRQFSNSRSEMNVSTLELGDSALYLCASSLGGTSGRASYNEQFFGPGTRLTVL.

This clone rates as medium-sized. The CDR3 nucleotides are TGTGCCAGCAGCTTGACAGGGGTCATCTACGAGCAGTACTTC. Residues: CASSLTGVIYEQYF. The V and J genes are TRBV7-9 and TRBJ2-7; 8 bases are shared with TRBD1. The CDR3 covers 14 residues. The germline V gene has CDR1 SEHNR and CDR2 FQNEAQ (reference sequence). The trim removed 3 bases at V and 3 bases at J, leaving 4 bases unmatched.

This clone was detected a few times. V gene TRBV30 combines with J gene TRBJ1-5; no firm D call. Germline assignment: CDR1 GTSNPN and CDR2 SVGIG (reference sequence). The ends were cut back, 0 bases at V and 5 bases at J, with 8 bases in the middle. The CDR3 consists of 13 residues. The DNA of the CDR3 is TGTGCCTGGAGTGTCAGGAGAGATCAGCCCCAGCATTTT. This codes for CAWSVRRDQPQHF.

This clone was observed once. The chain employs TRBV30 and TRBJ2-1, with TRBD2 matching over 7 bases. This CDR3 has 14 residues. V trimming: 4 bases; J trimming: 1 base; junction bases outside the gene matches: 4. Germline loops: CDR1 GTSNPN, CDR2 SVGIG (reference sequence). CDR3 coding DNA: TGTGCCTGGATGTGGGGAGGGTCCTACAATGAGCAGTTCTTC. This translates into CAWMWGGSYNEQFF.

This clone is deemed medium-sized. V gene TRBV7-9 combines with J gene TRBJ2-5; unclear D gene. Trimming took 0 bases from V and 5 from J, leaving 7 bases between them. Germline CDR1 and CDR2: SEHNR and FQNEAQ (reference sequence). The CDR3 extends over 13 amino acids. Here the CDR3 reads CASSLATMETQYF. Here the CDR3 DNA reads TGTGCCAGCAGCTTAGCAACAATGGAGACCCAGTACTTC.

The V gene is TRBV5-1, the J gene TRBJ2-1; 7 bases line up with TRBD2. The V gene end was trimmed by 1 base and the J gene end by 6 bases; junction bases not matched to a gene: 7. The germline V gene has CDR1 SGHRS and CDR2 YFSETQ. The CDR3 extends over 15 amino acids. The CDR3 protein is CASSLRGGSPNEQFF. Here the CDR3 DNA reads TGCGCCAGCAGCTTGAGGGGCGGGAGTCCCAATGAGCAGTTCTTC.

Only a few counts were recorded for this clone. The chain employs TRBV10-2 and TRBJ2-7; 14 positions agree with TRBD2. The germline gives CDR1 WSHSY, CDR2 SAAADI. The CDR3 is made up of 16 amino acids. J lost 6 bases, V lost 7 bases, and 11 bases had no gene match. CDR3 in amino acids: CASKIPGLAGVSEQYF. The CDR3 DNA reads TGCGCCAGCAAGATTCCGGGACTAGCGGGAGTAAGCGAGCAGTACTTC.

The CDR3 protein is CASSPSKGIYEQYF. CDR3 in DNA: TGTGCCAGCTCACCATCGAAAGGAATCTACGAGCAGTACTTC. The chain carries TRBV18 and TRBJ2-7, with D unresolved. The CDR3 length is 14 residues. V gave up 2 bases and J gave up 3 bases, with 11 bases separating them. Germline V gene data show CDR1 as KGHSH and CDR2 as LQKENI.

This chain links TRBV6-5 with TRBJ1-4; the D gene is possibly TRBD1 (6 bases). Germline lookup yields CDR1 MNHEY and CDR2 SVGAGI. This CDR3 comprises 14 residues. Between the trimmed V and J ends, which lost 6 bases and 4 bases, there was a span of 12 bases. In nucleotides, the CDR3 is TGTGCCAGCAGCCGGACAGTAGTTAATGAAAAACTGTTTTTT. Protein sequence: CASSRTVVNEKLFF.

The V call is TRBV2, the J call TRBJ1-2; weak D call: TRBD1 (5 bases). Germline CDR1 and CDR2: SNHLY and FYNNEI. CDR3 length: 12 residues. V gave up 7 bases and J gave up 7 bases, with 13 bases separating them. The CDR3 here is CASTGDFTGYTF. Here the CDR3 DNA reads TGTGCCAGCACCGGGGACTTCACTGGCTACACCTTC.

This clone has a handful of counts. This chain joins TRBV4-2 and TRBJ1-5; TRBD1 matches at 7 bases. After removal of 3 bases from V and 6 bases from J, the junction contained 5 bases not matched to a gene. Germline loops: CDR1 LGHNA, CDR2 YNFKEQ. The CDR3 is 14 amino acids. The CDR3 sequence: CASSQYRGGQPQHF. Here the CDR3 DNA reads TGTGCCAGCAGCCAGTACAGGGGTGGTCAGCCCCAGCATTTT.

The chain joins TRBV11-2 to TRBJ2-1; the D call may be TRBD1 or TRBD2 (6 bases each). Per germline, CDR1 SGHAT and CDR2 FQNNGV. The CDR3 spans 17 residues. V was trimmed by 5 bases and J by 12 bases, leaving 29 bases between them. The CDR3 sequence is CASSPRTGGTARGRQFF. In DNA, the CDR3 is TGTGCCAGCAGCCCCCGAACCGGAGGGACTGCCAGGGGACGGCAGTTCTTC.

The chain carries TRBV7-6 and TRBJ2-5, with 9 bases lining up with TRBD2. CDR1 is SGHVS, CDR2 FNYEAQ, per germline. Trimming at V came to 6 bases and at J to 5 bases, leaving 10 bases not matched to a gene. The CDR3 contains 15 residues. DNA of the CDR3: TGTGCCAGCAGTCAAAACACCGGACTAGCGGAGACCCAGTACTTC. Translation: CASSQNTGLAETQYF. Drawing the rest from reference TRBV7-6 and TRBJ2-5, the complete variable domain is GAGVSQSPRYKVTKRGQDVALRCDPISGHVSLYWYRQALGQGPEFLTYFNYEAQQDKSGLPNDRFSAERPEGSISTLTIQRTEQRDSAMYRCASSQNTGLAETQYFGPGTRLLVL.

The chain carries TRBV2 and TRBJ2-7; no definite D call. CDR1 and CDR2 from the germline V gene are SNHLY and FYNNEI. The ends were cut back, 3 bases at V and 7 bases at J, with 16 bases in the middle. This CDR3 has 14 amino acids. CDR3 amino acids: CASSERTRSREQYF. The CDR3 nucleotides are TGTGCCAGCAGTGAGAGAACTCGGTCTCGGGAGCAGTACTTC.

The chain couples TRBV7-9 to TRBJ2-3; 15 bases fit TRBD2. The germline gives CDR1 SEHNR, CDR2 FQNEAQ (reference sequence). V dropped 4 bases and J dropped 2; count of bases not matched to a gene: 4. The CDR3 is 17 residues long. DNA of the CDR3: TGTGCCAGCAGCTCTGGACTAGCGGGAGGGAACACAGATACGCAGTATTTT. This gives the protein CASSSGLAGGNTDTQYF.

This clone was recorded only once. The V call is TRBV10-3, the J call TRBJ2-1; 8 bases agree with TRBD2. Germline CDR1 and CDR2: ENHRY and SYGVKD. The CDR3 has 15 amino acids. V gave up 10 bases and J gave up 3 bases; unmatched junction bases: 11. The CDR3 reads CATQKAGLDYNEQFF. CDR3 nucleotides: TGTGCCACTCAAAAGGCGGGACTAGACTACAATGAGCAGTTCTTC.

This clone occurred once. The chain joins TRBV18 to TRBJ1-3; D perhaps matches TRBD1 (5 bases). In germline, CDR1 is KGHSH, CDR2 LQKENI. V lost 3 bases and J lost 1, with 16 bases in between. The CDR3 extends over 17 amino acids. The CDR3 spells CASSPGQGLLSGNTIYF. As DNA, the CDR3 is TGTGCCAGCTCACCCGGACAAGGCCTTCTTTCTGGAAACACCATATATTTT. Filled out from reference TRBV18 and TRBJ1-3, the complete variable domain reads NAGVMQNPRHLVRRRGQEARLRCSPMKGHSHVYWYRQLPEEGLKFMVYLQKENIIDESGMPKERFSAEFPKEGPSILRIQQVVRGDSAAYFCASSPGQGLLSGNTIYFGEGSWLTVV.

The chain carries TRBV9 and TRBJ2-5; 9 bases are a match to TRBD1. Germline assignment: CDR1 SGDLS and CDR2 YYNGEE. The CDR3 extends over 14 amino acids. The J segment lost 5 bases and the V segment lost 0 bases, leaving 2 bases of the junction unmatched. In nucleotides, the CDR3 is TGTGCCAGCAGCGTAGGACAGGGGGTTGAGACCCAGTACTTC. This encodes CASSVGQGVETQYF.

The chain links TRBV5-8 to TRBJ1-5; 9 nucleotides align to TRBD1. In germline, CDR1 is SGHTS, CDR2 YDEGEE. After removal of 0 bases from V and 7 bases from J, the junction contained 5 bases not matched to a gene. This CDR3 has 15 amino acids. The CDR3 loop reads CASSLGGTGYQPQHF. The CDR3 DNA follows: TGTGCCAGCAGCTTGGGCGGGACAGGGTACCAGCCCCAGCATTTT.

The chain has TRBV6-1 and TRBJ2-7, with TRBD2 matching over 8 bases. Germline assignment: CDR1 MNHNS and CDR2 SASEGT. The CDR3 has 13 amino acids. The DNA of the CDR3 is TGTGCGACCACTAGAAGCGGGAGAAACGAGCAGTACTTC. Its protein is CATTRSGRNEQYF.

V and J are TRBV7-9 and TRBJ1-3; D not resolved. Germline V lookup: CDR1 SEHNR, CDR2 FQNEAQ (reference sequence). V gave up 4 bases and J gave up 1 base, with 8 bases separating them. The length of the CDR3 is 14 residues. The CDR3 spells CASSYGPSGNTIYF. CDR3 nucleotide sequence: TGTGCCAGCAGCTACGGTCCGTCTGGAAACACCATATATTTT.